This TCR beta chain came from a study of cytomegalovirus exposure and HLA in healthy donors. General observations from the study: The study listed around 150 cytomegalovirus-associated TCR beta chains.

Germline assignment: CDR1 LGHNA and CDR2 YSLEER. This CDR3 has 15 residues. The trim removed 0 bases at V and 5 bases at J, leaving 4 bases unmatched. This clone was detected once. Its specificity is not known. PCR amplification relied on 60 Vbeta primers (plus 13 Jbeta primers). Generated by immunoSEQ multiplex PCR, the TCRdb table keeps only in-frame clones and is missing some. The data contain about 150,000 clones, roughly 84% of them singletons. The source is a boy between 2 and 10 years old in good health and CMV-seronegative. V and J are TRBV4-3 and TRBJ1-2, with 9 bases fitting TRBD1. Input material: PBMCs. The CDR3 region is CASSQDRGTGYGYTF. The CDR3 DNA follows: TGCGCCAGCAGCCAAGATCGGGGGACAGGGTATGGCTACACCTTC.